This T cell receptor (beta chain) was obtained from a study of post-analysis software for immune sequencing data. Study-level points and caveats: Patients used roughly five TRBV segments, including TRBV5-6, TRBV5-1 and TRBV20-1, more often than controls.

Concerning this clonotype: Its antigen is as yet unknown.

Germline CDR1 MNHNY, CDR2 SVGAGI (reference sequence). CDR3 length: 11 amino acids. V was clipped by 7 bases and J by 8 bases, with 9 bases between them. Researchers reported that TCR beta cDNA libraries carried unique molecular identifiers. TCRdb processed the PCR reads anew with MiXCR; each CDR3 protein has one entry. This sample has roughly 800,000 distinct CDR3 sequences, with around 50% found just once. The V and J genes are TRBV6-6 and TRBJ2-4; unclear D gene. The source material was blood. The sequence derives from a girl aged 10 to 17 with multiple sclerosis. This CDR3 is CASIALDIQYF. The CDR3 DNA sequence: TGTGCCAGCATAGCCTTGGACATTCAGTACTTC.